A single sample gave rise to the 3 T cell receptor beta chains below, sequenced in a study of CD8 T cells in ankylosing spondylitis. TCRdb re-derived calls from the 5' RACE reads in MiXCR, one entry per CDR3 protein. This repertoire shows some 100,000 distinct CDR3 sequences, roughly 8.3% found once; its top ten account for approximately 9.9%. Sequenced material: blood, either unsorted or a sorted T cell fraction (not recorded which). The source of these receptors is a male donor with ankylosing spondylitis or in good health (not recorded which).

This clonotype was observed many times. J is TRBJ2-2 and V is TRBV10-3; D call uncertain. V was clipped by 5 bases and J by 5 bases, with 21 bases between them. The CDR3 is 17 residues long. Germline lookup yields CDR1 ENHRY and CDR2 SYGVKD. CDR3 DNA: TGTGCCATCAGTACAAGGCTATTGGGCGAAGGGACCGGGGAGCTGTTTTTT. Protein product: CAISTRLLGEGTGELFF.

This sequence joins TRBV20-1 and TRBJ1-5, with unresolved D. Germline CDR1 is DFQATT and CDR2 is SNEGSKA (reference sequence). This CDR3 comprises 14 residues. Trimming pared 3 bases from V and 3 bases from J, leaving 12 bases between. The CDR3 is CSASKTTDNQPQHF. For the CDR3, the DNA is TGCAGTGCTAGCAAGACAACTGACAATCAGCCCCAGCATTTT.

At least ten counts were recorded for this clonotype. The chain recombines TRBV29-1 with TRBJ2-5; D call uncertain. The length of the CDR3 is 11 residues. Per the germline V gene, CDR1 is SQVTM and CDR2 is ANQGSEA. DNA of the CDR3: TGCCTGGGGATAGAGCAAGAGACCCAGTACTTC. Encoded protein: CLGIEQETQYF.